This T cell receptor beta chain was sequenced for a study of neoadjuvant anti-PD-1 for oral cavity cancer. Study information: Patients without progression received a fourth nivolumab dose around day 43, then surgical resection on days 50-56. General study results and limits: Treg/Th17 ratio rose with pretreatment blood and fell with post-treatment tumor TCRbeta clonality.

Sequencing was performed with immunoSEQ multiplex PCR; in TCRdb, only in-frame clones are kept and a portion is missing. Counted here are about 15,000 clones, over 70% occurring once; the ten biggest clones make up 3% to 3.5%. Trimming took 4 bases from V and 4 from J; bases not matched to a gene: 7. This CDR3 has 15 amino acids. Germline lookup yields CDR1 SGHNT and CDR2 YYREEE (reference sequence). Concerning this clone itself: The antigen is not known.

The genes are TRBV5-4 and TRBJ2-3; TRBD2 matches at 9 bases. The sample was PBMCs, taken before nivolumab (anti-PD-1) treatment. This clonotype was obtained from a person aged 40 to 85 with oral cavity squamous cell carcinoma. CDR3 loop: CASSPGTSSPDTQYF. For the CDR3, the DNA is TGTGCCAGCAGCCCCGGGACTAGCAGCCCAGATACGCAGTATTTT.